This T cell receptor beta chain was found in a study of T cells in lung cancer brain metastases. The CDR3 has 15 amino acids. The ends were cut back, 3 bases at V and 0 bases at J, with 9 bases in the middle. The germline CDR1 and CDR2 sequences are MDHEN and SYDVKM. TCRdb's copy holds only in-frame clones and misses some; the assay was immunoSEQ multiplex PCR. Of approximately 6,700 clones listed, 75% to 90% were seen once; the top ten hold 4.9%. The chain recombines TRBV28 with TRBJ1-5; D gene unclear. Sequenced material: tumor tissue from the primary lung tumor. The source is a man aged 50 to 60 with non-small cell lung cancer. The CDR3 loop is CASSFSDGSNQPQHF. The CDR3 DNA follows: TGTGCCAGCAGTTTTTCCGACGGTAGCAATCAGCCCCAGCATTTT.